The clone carrying this T cell receptor beta chain appeared many times. The antigen is unknown. Trimming removed 3 bases from V and 1 base from J, with 10 bases in between. CDR3 length equals 14 residues. Germline values: CDR1 SGDLS, CDR2 YYNGEE. The sample is drawn from a study of CD8+CD57+ T cells in acquired aplastic anemia. About the research overall: Isolated CD4+ and CD8+ cells, once sorted, yielded DNA averaging about 3.4 ug. Researchers reported that healthy donors averaged approximately 9.8 million reads for CD4+ cells.

Findings and limits, study-wide: A significant difference in CD8+ Simpson's diversity between patients and controls was not found. Around 27 sequences, all CD8+ CDR3, were shared between patients and controls.

The TCR beta profiling, which covered VDJ combination and CDR3 sequence, was carried out using genomic DNA as the template. MiXCR was run by TCRdb on the reads, yielding one entry per CDR3 protein. In the table there are 60,000 or so distinct CDR3 sequences, roughly 58% of which are singletons. Sequencing input: sorted CD4+, CD8+, or CD8+CD57+ T cells (not recorded which) from PBMCs. The V call is TRBV9, the J call TRBJ2-5, with D perhaps TRBD2 (5 bases). This sequence was found in a human donor in good health, serving as a control. The CDR3 region has the DNA TGTGCCAGCAGCGGTTGCGGACTCCAAGAGACCCAGTACTTC. This encodes CASSGCGLQETQYF.